This paragraph covers one T cell receptor (beta chain) sequence. Its antigen is as yet unknown. This sample was taken from a study of T cell responses to AZD1222 COVID-19 vaccine. Germline lookup yields CDR1 ENHRY and CDR2 SYGVKD. The CDR3 is 14 amino acids. The V end lost 0 bases, the J end lost 6 bases, and 11 bases lay between the germline ends. Sequencing used immunoSEQ multiplex PCR; TCRdb keeps in-frame clones, though not all of them. Of approximately 140,000 clones detected, 91% appear once; the ten largest clones hold less than 5.5%. General study results and limits: White British donors predominated, females outnumbered males, and clonal diversity was possibly underestimated.

The sequence was obtained from an adult in good health. The input for sequencing was peripheral blood, taken on day 0 of AZD1222 vaccination. The V gene is TRBV10-3, the J gene TRBJ1-1; D might be TRBD1 (5 bases). CDR3 nucleotides: TGTGCCATCAGTGAGTCGTTCGGGGCGCCTGAAGCTTTCTTT. Encoded protein: CAISESFGAPEAFF.